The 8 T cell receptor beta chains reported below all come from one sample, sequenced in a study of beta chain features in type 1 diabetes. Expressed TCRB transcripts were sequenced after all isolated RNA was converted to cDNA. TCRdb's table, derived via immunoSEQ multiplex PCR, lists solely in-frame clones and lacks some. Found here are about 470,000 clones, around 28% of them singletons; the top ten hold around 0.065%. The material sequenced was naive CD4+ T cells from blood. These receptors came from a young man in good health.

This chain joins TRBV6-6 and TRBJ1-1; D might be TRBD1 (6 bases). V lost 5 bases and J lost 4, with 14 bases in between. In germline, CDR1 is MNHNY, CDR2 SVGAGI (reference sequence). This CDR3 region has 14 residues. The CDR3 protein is CASSVWTAGTEAFF. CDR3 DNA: TGTGCCAGCAGTGTATGGACAGCGGGCACTGAAGCTTTCTTT.

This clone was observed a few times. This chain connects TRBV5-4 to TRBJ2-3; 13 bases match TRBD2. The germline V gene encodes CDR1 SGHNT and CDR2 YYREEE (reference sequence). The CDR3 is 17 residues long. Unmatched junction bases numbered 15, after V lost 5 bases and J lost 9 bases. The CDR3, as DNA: TGTGCCAGCAGTTCAGCCCCACTAGCGGGAGGGCCAGGCACGCAGTATTTT. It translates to CASSSAPLAGGPGTQYF.

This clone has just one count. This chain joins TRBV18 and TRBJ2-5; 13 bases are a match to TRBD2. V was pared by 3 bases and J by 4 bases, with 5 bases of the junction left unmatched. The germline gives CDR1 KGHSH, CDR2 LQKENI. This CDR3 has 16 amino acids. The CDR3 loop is CASSPRTSGSLETQYF. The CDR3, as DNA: TGTGCCAGCTCACCCCGGACTAGCGGGAGTTTAGAGACCCAGTACTTC.

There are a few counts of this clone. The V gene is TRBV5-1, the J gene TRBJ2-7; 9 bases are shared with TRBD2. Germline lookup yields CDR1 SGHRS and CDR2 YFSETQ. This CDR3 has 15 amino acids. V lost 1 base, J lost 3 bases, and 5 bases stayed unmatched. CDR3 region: CASSLIGSGSYEQYF. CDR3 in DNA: TGCGCCAGCAGCTTGATCGGTAGCGGGAGCTACGAGCAGTACTTC.

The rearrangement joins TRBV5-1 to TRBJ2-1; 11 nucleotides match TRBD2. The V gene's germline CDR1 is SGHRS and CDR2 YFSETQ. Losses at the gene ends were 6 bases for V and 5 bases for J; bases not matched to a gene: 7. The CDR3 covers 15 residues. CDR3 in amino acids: CASMKLAGDNNEQFF. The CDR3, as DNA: TGCGCCAGCATGAAACTAGCGGGAGACAACAATGAGCAGTTCTTC.

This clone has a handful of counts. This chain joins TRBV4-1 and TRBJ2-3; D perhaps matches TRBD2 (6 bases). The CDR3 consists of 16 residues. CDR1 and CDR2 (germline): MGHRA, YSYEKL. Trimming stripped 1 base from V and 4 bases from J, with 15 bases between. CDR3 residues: CASSQVGGIGADTQYF. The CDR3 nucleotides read TGCGCCAGCAGCCAAGTCGGCGGGATAGGTGCAGATACGCAGTATTTT.

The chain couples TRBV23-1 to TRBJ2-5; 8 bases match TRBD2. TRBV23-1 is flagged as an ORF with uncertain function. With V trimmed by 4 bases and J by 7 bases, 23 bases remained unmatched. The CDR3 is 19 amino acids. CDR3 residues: CASSPGRLAGRGQESTQYF. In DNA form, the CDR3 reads TGCGCCAGCAGTCCGGGACGGCTAGCGGGCCGGGGGCAAGAGTCGACCCAGTACTTC.

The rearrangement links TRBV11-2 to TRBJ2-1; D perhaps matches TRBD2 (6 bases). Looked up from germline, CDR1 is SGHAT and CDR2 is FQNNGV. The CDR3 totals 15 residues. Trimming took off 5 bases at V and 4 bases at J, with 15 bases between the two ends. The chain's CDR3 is CASSPDMGGYNEQFF. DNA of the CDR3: TGTGCCAGCAGCCCAGATATGGGGGGTTACAATGAGCAGTTCTTC.